The entry below gives a single T cell receptor beta chain sequence along with its context. This clone came up once. Its antigen is unknown. No base quality values were provided; no much bigger clone lies one nucleotide off. These data are taken from a study of T cell changes during pregnancy in multiple sclerosis (dated by TCRdb to the late 2010s). Some background on the complete study: In women with multiple sclerosis, the researchers looked at how the T cell repertoire shifted as pregnancy progressed.

According to the germline V gene (reference sequence), CDR1 reads LNHDA and CDR2 reads SQIVND. Including the terminal cysteine and phenylalanine, the CDR3 comprises 16 residues. CDR3 DNA is the only sequence kept; it has 48 bases, read in frame from the first base. Ends trimmed: V by 7 bases, J by 3 bases; bases unmatched to a gene: 9. The receptor library was made with the immunoSEQ multiplex PCR assay. Held by TCRdb, this immuneACCESS table contains in-frame sequences only and omits some clones. Under half of the omission traces to an unresolved V gene where checked; the cause of the rest is unknown. The table for this sample lists roughly 57,000 clones; roughly 90% of them were counted only once. The ten largest make up approximately 3% of the sample.

The clonotype originates from a female donor with multiple sclerosis, enrolled in a pregnancy study. Sample: CD8+ T cells from peripheral blood mononuclear cells, taken before pregnancy. The chain is made from TRBV19 and TRBJ1-6; 7 bases in between match TRBD1. The nucleotide sequence reads as follows: TGTGCCAGTAACGGCCGACAGGGAGGCTATAATTCACCCCTCCACTTT. Its protein reads: CASNGRQGGYNSPLHF.